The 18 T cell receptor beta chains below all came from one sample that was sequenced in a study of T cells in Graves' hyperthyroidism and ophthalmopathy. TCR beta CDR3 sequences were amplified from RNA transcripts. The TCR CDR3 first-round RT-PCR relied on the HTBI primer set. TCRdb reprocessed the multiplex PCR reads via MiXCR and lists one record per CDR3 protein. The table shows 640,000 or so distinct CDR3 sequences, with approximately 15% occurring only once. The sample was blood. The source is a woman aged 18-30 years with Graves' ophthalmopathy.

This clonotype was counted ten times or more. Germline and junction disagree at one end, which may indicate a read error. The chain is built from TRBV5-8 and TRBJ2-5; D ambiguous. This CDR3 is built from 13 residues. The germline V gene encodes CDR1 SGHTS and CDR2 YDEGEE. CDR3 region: CASSFSPQGTQYF. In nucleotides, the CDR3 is TGTGCCAGCAGCTTCTCCCCCCAAGGGACCCAGTACTTC.

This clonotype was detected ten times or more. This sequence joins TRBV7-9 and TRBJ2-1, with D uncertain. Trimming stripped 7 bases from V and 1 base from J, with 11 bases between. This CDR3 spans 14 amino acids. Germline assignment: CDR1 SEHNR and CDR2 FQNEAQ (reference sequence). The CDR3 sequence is CASIHWSSYNEQFF. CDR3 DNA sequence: TGTGCCAGCATCCATTGGTCTTCCTACAATGAGCAGTTCTTC. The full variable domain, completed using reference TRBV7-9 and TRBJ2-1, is DTGVSQNPRHKITKRGQNVTFRCDPISEHNRLYWYRQTLGQGPEFLTYFQNEAQLEKSRLLSDRFSAERPKGSFSTLEIQRTEQGDSAMYLCASIHWSSYNEQFFGPGTRLTVL.

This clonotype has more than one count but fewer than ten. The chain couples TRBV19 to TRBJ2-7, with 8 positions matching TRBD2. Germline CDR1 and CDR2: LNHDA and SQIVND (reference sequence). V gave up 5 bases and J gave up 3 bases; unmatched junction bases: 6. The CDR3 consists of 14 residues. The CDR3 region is CASSETSGLYEQYF. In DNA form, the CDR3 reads TGTGCCAGTAGTGAAACTAGCGGACTCTACGAGCAGTACTTC. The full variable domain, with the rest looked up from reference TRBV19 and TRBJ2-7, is DGGITQSPKYLFRKEGQNVTLSCEQNLNHDAMYWYRQDPGQGLRLIYYSQIVNDFQKGDIAEGYSVSREKKESFPLTVTSAQKNPTAFYLCASSETSGLYEQYFGPGTRLTVT.

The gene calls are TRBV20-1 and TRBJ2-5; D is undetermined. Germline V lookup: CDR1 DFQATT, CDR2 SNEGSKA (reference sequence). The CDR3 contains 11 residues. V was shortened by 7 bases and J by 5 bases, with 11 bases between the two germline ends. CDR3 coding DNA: TGCAGTGTAAGGATTGGTGAGACCCAGTACTTC. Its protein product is CSVRIGETQYF.

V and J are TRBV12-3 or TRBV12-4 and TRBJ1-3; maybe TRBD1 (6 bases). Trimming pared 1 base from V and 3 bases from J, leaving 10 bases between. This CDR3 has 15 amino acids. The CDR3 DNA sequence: TGTGCCAGCAGTTTAGTGTCAGGGGTTGGAAACACCATATATTTT. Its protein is CASSLVSGVGNTIYF.

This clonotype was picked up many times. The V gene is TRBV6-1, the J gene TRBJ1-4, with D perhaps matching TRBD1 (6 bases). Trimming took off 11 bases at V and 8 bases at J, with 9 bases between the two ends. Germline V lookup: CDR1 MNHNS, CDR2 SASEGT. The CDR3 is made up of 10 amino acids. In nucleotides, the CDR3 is TGTGCCTCGAGGGGGGAAAAACTGTTTTTT. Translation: CASRGEKLFF.

Here the CDR3 reads CASSGSRGGRSYNEQFF. The CDR3 DNA reads as TGTGCCAGCAGCGGGTCGAGGGGCGGGCGCTCCTACAATGAGCAGTTCTTC. This chain uses TRBV9 with TRBJ2-1; D possibly uses TRBD1 or TRBD2 (5 bases each). The CDR3 totals 17 residues. Per germline, CDR1 SGDLS and CDR2 YYNGEE. The germline V and J ends were trimmed by 3 bases and 0 bases, with 16 bases remaining between them.

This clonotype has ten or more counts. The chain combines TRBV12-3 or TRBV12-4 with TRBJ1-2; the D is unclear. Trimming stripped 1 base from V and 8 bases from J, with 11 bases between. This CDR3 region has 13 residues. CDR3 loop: CASSLGAATGYTF. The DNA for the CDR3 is TGTGCCAGCAGTTTAGGGGCAGCTACGGGCTACACCTTC.

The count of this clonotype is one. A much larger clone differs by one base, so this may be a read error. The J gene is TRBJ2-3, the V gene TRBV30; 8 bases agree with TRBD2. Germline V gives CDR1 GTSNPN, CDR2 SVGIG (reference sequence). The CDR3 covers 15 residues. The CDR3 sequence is CTWKYIAGLVDTQYF. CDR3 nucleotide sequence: TGTACCTGGAAATACATAGCGGGGCTTGTCGATACGCAGTATTTT.

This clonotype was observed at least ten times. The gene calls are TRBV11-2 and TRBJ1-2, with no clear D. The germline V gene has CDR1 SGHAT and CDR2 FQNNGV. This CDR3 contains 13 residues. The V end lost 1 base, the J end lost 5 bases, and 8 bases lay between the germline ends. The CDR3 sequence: CASSLGQEYGYTF. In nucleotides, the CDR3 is TGTGCCAGCAGCTTAGGGCAGGAGTATGGCTACACCTTC.

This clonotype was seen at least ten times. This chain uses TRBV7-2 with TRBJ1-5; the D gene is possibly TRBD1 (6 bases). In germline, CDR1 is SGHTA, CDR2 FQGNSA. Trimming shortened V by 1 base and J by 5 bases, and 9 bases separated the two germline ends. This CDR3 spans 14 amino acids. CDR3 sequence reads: CASSLGQAHQPQHF. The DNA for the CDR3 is TGTGCCAGCAGCTTAGGACAGGCTCATCAGCCCCAGCATTTT.

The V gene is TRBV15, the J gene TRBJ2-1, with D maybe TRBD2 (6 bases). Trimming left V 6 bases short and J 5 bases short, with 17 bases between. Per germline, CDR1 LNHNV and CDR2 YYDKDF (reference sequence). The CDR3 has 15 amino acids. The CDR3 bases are TGTGCCACCAGGCGTCCGGGACTGGATCACAATGAGCAGTTCTTC. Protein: CATRRPGLDHNEQFF.

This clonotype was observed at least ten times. This chain's CDR3 is CASSWSIAGATTYEQYF. CDR3 in DNA: TGTGCCAGCAGTTGGAGTATTGCAGGGGCAACCACCTACGAGCAGTACTTC. This sequence joins TRBV27 and TRBJ2-7, with a tentative D call TRBD1 (6 bases). Per germline, CDR1 MNHEY and CDR2 SMNVEV (reference sequence). Trimming took 4 bases from V and 2 from J, leaving 21 bases between them. This CDR3 has 17 residues.

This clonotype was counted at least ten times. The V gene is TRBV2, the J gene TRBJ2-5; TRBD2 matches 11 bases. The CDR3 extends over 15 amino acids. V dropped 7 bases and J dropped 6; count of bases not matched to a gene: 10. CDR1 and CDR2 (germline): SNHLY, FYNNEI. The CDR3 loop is CASKTSGNARKTQYF. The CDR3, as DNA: TGTGCCAGCAAGACTAGCGGGAACGCCCGGAAGACCCAGTACTTC.

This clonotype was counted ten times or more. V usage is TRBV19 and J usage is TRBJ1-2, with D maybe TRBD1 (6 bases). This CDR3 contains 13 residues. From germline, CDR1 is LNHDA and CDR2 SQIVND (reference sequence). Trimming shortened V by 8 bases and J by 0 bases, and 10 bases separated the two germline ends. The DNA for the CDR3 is TGTGCCAGTGCAGGGGCCCCTAACTATGGCTACACCTTC. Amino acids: CASAGAPNYGYTF.

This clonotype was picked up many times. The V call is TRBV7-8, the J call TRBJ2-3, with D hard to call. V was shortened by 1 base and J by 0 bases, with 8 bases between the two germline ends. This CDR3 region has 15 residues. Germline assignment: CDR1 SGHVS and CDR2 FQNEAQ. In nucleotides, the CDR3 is TGTGCCAGCAGCTTAGGGTGGGAAAGCACAGATACGCAGTATTTT. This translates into CASSLGWESTDTQYF.

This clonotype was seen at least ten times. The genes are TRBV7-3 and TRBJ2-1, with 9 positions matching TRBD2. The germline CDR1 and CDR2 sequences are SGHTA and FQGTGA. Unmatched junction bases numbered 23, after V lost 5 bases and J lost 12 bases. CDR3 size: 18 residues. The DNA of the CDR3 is TGTGCCAGCAGCGCCGGCGGACGAGCGGGAGGACCAAGTGGGGGGCAGTTCTTC. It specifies CASSAGGRAGGPSGGQFF.

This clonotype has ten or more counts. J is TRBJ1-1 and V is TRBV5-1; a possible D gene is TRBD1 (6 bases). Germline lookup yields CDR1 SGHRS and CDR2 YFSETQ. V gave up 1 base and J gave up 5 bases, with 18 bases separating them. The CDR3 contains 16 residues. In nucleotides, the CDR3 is TGCGCCAGCAGCTTGTTACAGGGAAGGGATTTAACTGAAGCTTTCTTT. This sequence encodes CASSLLQGRDLTEAFF.